Each of the 21 T cell receptor beta chains below was sequenced from the same sample in a study of beta chain features in type 1 diabetes. What was sequenced were expressed TCRB transcripts, since all of the isolated RNA had been reverse transcribed. Sequencing used immunoSEQ multiplex PCR; TCRdb keeps in-frame clones, though not all of them. The repertoire holds hundreds of thousands of clones, with around 68% as singletons. The material sequenced was naive CD4+ T cells from blood. These receptors were collected from a man younger than 40 in good health.

The V and J genes are TRBV5-4 and TRBJ2-7; D unclear. CDR1 SGHNT and CDR2 YYREEE come from the germline V gene (reference sequence). Trimming took 0 bases from V and 8 from J, leaving 6 bases between them. The CDR3 has 11 residues. The CDR3 loop is CASSLESQQYF. In nucleotides, the CDR3 is TGTGCCAGCAGCTTGGAGAGCCAGCAGTACTTC.

This clone was picked up a small number of times. The chain combines TRBV29-1 with TRBJ2-1; D remains ambiguous. Germline V lookup: CDR1 SQVTM, CDR2 ANQGSEA. With 4 bases removed from V and 7 bases from J, the gap between germline ends came to 14 bases. The CDR3 contains 13 residues. DNA of the CDR3: TGCAGCGTTGGAACCCACAAGCGTAATGAGCAGTTCTTC. This encodes CSVGTHKRNEQFF.

The chain employs TRBV25-1 and TRBJ2-2, with 8 bases lining up with TRBD1. Germline loops: CDR1 MGHDK, CDR2 SYGVNS. CDR3 length: 16 amino acids. V lost 4 bases and J lost 4; bases outside the gene matches: 8. The CDR3 spells CASSGEDRAGTGELFF. Here the CDR3 DNA reads TGTGCCAGCAGTGGAGAGGACAGGGCCGGCACCGGGGAGCTGTTTTTT.

Comment on this clone: Other nucleotide sequences from this sample produce the same CDR3. V usage is TRBV20-1 and J usage is TRBJ2-4; D unclear. CDR1 DFQATT and CDR2 SNEGSKA come from the germline V gene (reference sequence). CDR3 size: 10 residues. Trimming took 1 base from V and 7 from J, leaving 2 bases between them. This CDR3 is CSARGNIQYF. The CDR3 region has the DNA TGCAGTGCTAGAGGGAACATTCAGTACTTC.

V gene TRBV9 combines with J gene TRBJ2-6, with TRBD1 matching 7 bases. CDR3 length: 15 residues. J gave up 4 bases and V 0 bases, and 1 base lay outside the gene matches. Germline CDR1 and CDR2: SGDLS and YYNGEE. The CDR3 region has the DNA TGTGCCAGCAGCGTAGACAGGGGAGGGGCCAACGTCCTGACTTTC. Residues: CASSVDRGGANVLTF.

The genes are TRBV28 and TRBJ2-7; possible D gene TRBD1, 6 bases. The germline V gene encodes CDR1 MDHEN and CDR2 SYDVKM. V shed 4 bases and J shed 3 bases, with 16 bases lying between them. The CDR3 totals 15 residues. The CDR3 spells CASSSRRTVNYEQYF. CDR3 in DNA: TGTGCCAGCAGTTCACGACGGACAGTGAACTACGAGCAGTACTTC.

This rearrangement joins TRBV28 to TRBJ2-2, with D possibly being TRBD2 (6 bases). The V end lost 6 bases, the J end lost 1 base, and 15 bases lay between the germline ends. The CDR3 is made up of 16 amino acids. Germline-derived CDR1 and CDR2 are MDHEN and SYDVKM. CDR3 in DNA: TGTGCCAGCAGCCCCCCGGGACTTAAGAACACCGGGGAGCTGTTTTTT. This encodes CASSPPGLKNTGELFF.

The rearrangement joins TRBV4-3 to TRBJ2-3; a weak D match, TRBD2 (6 bases). The V gene's germline CDR1 is LGHNA and CDR2 YSLEER. This CDR3 is 16 amino acids long. V shed 1 base and J shed 5 bases, with 16 bases lying between them. The CDR3 coding sequence is TGCGCCAGCAGCCAAGGAGGCGCGGGAACAGGAGATACGCAGTATTTT. This translates into CASSQGGAGTGDTQYF.

This chain uses TRBV7-2 with TRBJ1-1; D gene unclear. CDR3 size: 13 residues. V lost 1 base, J lost 4 bases, and 7 bases lay in between. Germline CDR1 SGHTA, CDR2 FQGNSA. The CDR3, as DNA: TGTGCCAGCAGCTTAGACAGACTCACTGAAGCTTTCTTT. Translating it yields CASSLDRLTEAFF.

The rearrangement links TRBV7-9 to TRBJ1-1; 7 positions match TRBD1. This CDR3 spans 14 amino acids. Germline CDR1 and CDR2: SEHNR and FQNEAQ (reference sequence). After removal of 5 bases from V and 3 bases from J, the junction contained 6 bases not matched to a gene. In DNA, the CDR3 is TGTGCCAGCAGCCGACAGGGAACCGACACTGAAGCTTTCTTT. Its translation: CASSRQGTDTEAFF.

CDR3 residues: CASRSTAGPTYEQYF. The CDR3 DNA reads TGCGCCAGCAGGTCCACAGCGGGGCCTACCTACGAGCAGTACTTC. This chain joins TRBV5-1 and TRBJ2-7; 7 bases are a match to TRBD2. The CDR3 spans 15 residues. Germline CDR1 and CDR2: SGHRS and YFSETQ. V dropped 5 bases and J dropped 2; count of bases not matched to a gene: 10.

The chain employs TRBV30 and TRBJ2-3; tentative D call: TRBD1 (5 bases). Trimming pared 3 bases from V and 4 bases from J, leaving 14 bases between. The CDR3 is 14 amino acids. CDR1 is GTSNPN and CDR2 is SVGIG in the germline V gene (reference sequence). The CDR3 region has the DNA TGTGCCTGGAGCCAAGATCCCAGGGCAGATACGCAGTATTTT. Its translation: CAWSQDPRADTQYF.

The chain has TRBV6-5 and TRBJ2-7; TRBD2 aligns across 14 bases. Trimming at V came to 5 bases and at J to 6 bases, leaving 6 bases not matched to a gene. The CDR3 is made up of 15 amino acids. Germline CDR1 reads MNHEY; CDR2 reads SVGAGI. The CDR3 DNA reads TGTGCCAGCAGTCGAGGGACTAGCGGGAGTACCGAGCAGTACTTC. Its protein product is CASSRGTSGSTEQYF.

The gene calls are TRBV9 and TRBJ2-5; a possible D gene is TRBD2 (5 bases). This CDR3 is 16 amino acids long. From germline, CDR1 is SGDLS and CDR2 YYNGEE. With 0 bases removed from V and 0 bases from J, the gap between germline ends came to 12 bases. Here the CDR3 DNA reads TGTGCCAGCAGCGTAGGGAGGTCGGTTGACCAAGAGACCCAGTACTTC. Translation gives CASSVGRSVDQETQYF.

This rearrangement joins TRBV30 to TRBJ1-1; weak D call: TRBD1 (5 bases). Trimming pared 4 bases from V and 3 bases from J, leaving 15 bases between. Germline V gene data show CDR1 as GTSNPN and CDR2 as SVGIG (reference sequence). This CDR3 has 14 amino acids. The CDR3 protein is CAWNINTGDTEAFF. Here the CDR3 DNA reads TGTGCCTGGAATATTAATACAGGTGACACTGAAGCTTTCTTT.

This clone is a singleton in its sample. This chain uses TRBV25-1 with TRBJ2-1; D ambiguous. Trimming took 1 base from V and 14 from J, leaving 12 bases between them. The CDR3 consists of 12 residues. Germline V lookup: CDR1 MGHDK, CDR2 SYGVNS. For the CDR3, the DNA is TGTGCCAGCAGTGAATCCGGTCTTACGGAGTTCTTC. This translates into CASSESGLTEFF.

This rearrangement joins TRBV4-3 to TRBJ2-3; 10 bases are a match to TRBD1. Germline V lookup: CDR1 LGHNA, CDR2 YSLEER. The CDR3 totals 16 residues. V was pared by 0 bases and J by 6 bases, with 6 bases of the junction left unmatched. CDR3 loop: CASSQDRDRGPDTQYF. The CDR3 region has the DNA TGCGCCAGCAGCCAAGACCGGGACAGGGGACCCGATACGCAGTATTTT.

This rearrangement joins TRBV19 to TRBJ2-7; D remains ambiguous. Germline CDR1 and CDR2: LNHDA and SQIVND (reference sequence). The CDR3 covers 13 residues. The V end lost 3 bases, the J end lost 2 bases, and 8 bases lay between the germline ends. The CDR3 sequence: CASSIGRTYEQYF. The CDR3 nucleotides read TGTGCCAGTAGTATCGGACGGACCTACGAGCAGTACTTC.

V gene TRBV15 combines with J gene TRBJ2-5; D unclear. Germline V CDR1 and CDR2: LNHNV, YYDKDF (reference sequence). V lost 0 bases to trimming and J lost 5 bases, with 10 bases between them. This CDR3 comprises 14 residues. The chain's CDR3 is CATSRDRSAETQYF. The CDR3 DNA reads TGTGCCACCAGCAGAGATCGTTCGGCGGAGACCCAGTACTTC.

CDR3 in DNA: TGTGCCTGGAGTGGCCAGGCCAGGCGGGGCTACACCTTC. Protein: CAWSGQARRGYTF. The V gene is TRBV30, the J gene TRBJ1-2; D call uncertain. Germline V CDR1 and CDR2: GTSNPN, SVGIG (reference sequence). The CDR3 extends over 13 amino acids. Trimming removed 1 base from V and 8 bases from J, with 14 bases in between. Supplemented by reference TRBV30 and TRBJ1-2, the full variable domain reads SQTIHQWPATLVQPVGSPLSLECTVEGTSNPNLYWYRQAAGRGLQLLFYSVGIGQISSEVPQNLSASRPQDRQFILSSKKLLLSDSGFYLCAWSGQARRGYTFGSGTRLTVV.

The chain links TRBV7-9 to TRBJ2-6; D not certain. Germline V CDR1 and CDR2: SEHNR, FQNEAQ (reference sequence). The CDR3 spans 16 residues. Deletions cut 3 bases from V and 0 bases from J, with 9 bases between. CDR3 residues: CASSFLISSGANVLTF. CDR3 coding DNA: TGTGCCAGCAGCTTCCTTATAAGCTCTGGGGCCAACGTCCTGACTTTC.